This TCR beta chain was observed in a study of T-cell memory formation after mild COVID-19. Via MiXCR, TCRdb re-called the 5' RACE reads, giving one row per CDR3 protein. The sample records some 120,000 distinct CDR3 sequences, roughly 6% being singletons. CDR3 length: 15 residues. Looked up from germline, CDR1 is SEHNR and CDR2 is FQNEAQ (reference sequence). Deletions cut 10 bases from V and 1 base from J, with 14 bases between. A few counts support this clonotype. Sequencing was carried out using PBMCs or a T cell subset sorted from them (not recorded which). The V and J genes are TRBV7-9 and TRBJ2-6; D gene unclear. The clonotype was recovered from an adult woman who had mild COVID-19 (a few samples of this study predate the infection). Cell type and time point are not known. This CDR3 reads CATRPLASGANVLTF. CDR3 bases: TGTGCCACCCGCCCTCTGGCGTCTGGGGCCAACGTCCTGACTTTC.